This T cell receptor (beta chain) comes out of a study of spatial heterogeneity in lung cancer. Points from the study as a whole: How many expanded intratumoral alpha and beta TCRs were present tracked the tumor mutation count, which was a count of nonsynonymous mutations.

Every TCR cDNA molecule bore its own unique molecular identifier. TCRdb called the 5' RACE reads again in MiXCR, with one record for every CDR3 protein. The table includes nearly 10,000 distinct CDR3 sequences, about 6.3% detected once. Indicated time point: sample taken at primary tumor resection. From germline, CDR1 is SQVTM and CDR2 ANQGSEA. The CDR3 spans 13 residues. V lost 3 bases to trimming and J lost 4 bases, with 10 bases between them. This clonotype appeared many times. Its target is unknown. The J gene is TRBJ2-1, the V gene TRBV29-1, with a possible D match to TRBD2 (6 bases). Sequences were derived from lung tumor tissue, sampled at surgery. The clonotype originates from a male donor with early-stage non-small cell lung cancer. The CDR3 here is CSVEGGTYNEQFF. In nucleotides, the CDR3 is TGCAGCGTTGAGGGGGGAACTTACAATGAGCAGTTCTTC.